This T cell receptor (beta chain) was observed in a study of T cell changes during pregnancy in multiple sclerosis. Only in-frame clones appear in the TCRdb table, and some are missing; sequencing was by immunoSEQ multiplex PCR. Among around 99,000 clones listed, approximately 92% were seen once. The sequence was collected from a female donor with multiple sclerosis, enrolled in a pregnancy study. The specimen comprised peripheral blood, sampled in the first trimester of pregnancy.

CDR3 loop: CSVKGAGGLSGNTIYF. The CDR3 DNA reads as TGCAGCGTTAAGGGGGCAGGGGGCCTCTCTGGAAACACCATATATTTT. The genes are TRBV29-1 and TRBJ1-3, with 8 positions matching TRBD1. CDR3 length: 16 amino acids. Germline V lookup: CDR1 SQVTM, CDR2 ANQGSEA. With V trimmed by 5 bases and J by 0 bases, 9 bases remained unmatched.